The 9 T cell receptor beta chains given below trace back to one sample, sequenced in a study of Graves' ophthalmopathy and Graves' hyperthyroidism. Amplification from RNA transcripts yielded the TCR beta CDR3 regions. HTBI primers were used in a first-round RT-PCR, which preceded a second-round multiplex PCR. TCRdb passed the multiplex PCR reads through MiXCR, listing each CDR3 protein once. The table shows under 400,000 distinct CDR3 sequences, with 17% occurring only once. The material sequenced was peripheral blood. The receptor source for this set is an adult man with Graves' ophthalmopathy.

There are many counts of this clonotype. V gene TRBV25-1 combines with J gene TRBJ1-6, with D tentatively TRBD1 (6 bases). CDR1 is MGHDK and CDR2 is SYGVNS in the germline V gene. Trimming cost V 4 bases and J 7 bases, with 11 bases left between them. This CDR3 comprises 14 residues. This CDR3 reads CASSGGARNSPLHF. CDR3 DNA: TGTGCCAGCAGTGGGGGGGCTAGGAATTCACCCCTCCACTTT.

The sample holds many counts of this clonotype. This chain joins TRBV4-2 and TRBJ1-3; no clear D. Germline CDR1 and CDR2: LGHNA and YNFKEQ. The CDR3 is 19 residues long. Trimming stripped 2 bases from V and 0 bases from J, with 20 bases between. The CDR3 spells CASSQIIVRDSGSGNTIYF. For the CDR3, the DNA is TGTGCCAGCAGCCAAATCATTGTGCGGGATTCCGGCTCTGGAAACACCATATATTTT.

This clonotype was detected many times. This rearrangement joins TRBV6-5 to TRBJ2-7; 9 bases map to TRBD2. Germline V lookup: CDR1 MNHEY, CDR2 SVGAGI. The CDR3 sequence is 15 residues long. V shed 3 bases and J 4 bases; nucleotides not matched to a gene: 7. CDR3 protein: CASSYSSGVKYEQYF. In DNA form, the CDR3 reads TGTGCCAGCAGTTATTCTAGCGGGGTAAAGTACGAGCAGTACTTC.

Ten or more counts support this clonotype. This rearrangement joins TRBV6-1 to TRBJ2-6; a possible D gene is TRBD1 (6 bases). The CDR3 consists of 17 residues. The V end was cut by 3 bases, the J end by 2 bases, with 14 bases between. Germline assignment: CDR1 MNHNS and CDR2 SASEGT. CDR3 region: CASSEWEQGPGANVLTF. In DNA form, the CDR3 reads TGTGCCAGCAGTGAGTGGGAACAGGGACCTGGGGCCAACGTCCTGACTTTC.

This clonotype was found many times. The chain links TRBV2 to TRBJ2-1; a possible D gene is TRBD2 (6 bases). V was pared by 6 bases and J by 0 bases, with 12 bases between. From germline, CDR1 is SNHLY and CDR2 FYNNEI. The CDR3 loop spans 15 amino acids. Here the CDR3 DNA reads TGTGCCAGCAGGCCCCTAGCGAACTCCTACAATGAGCAGTTCTTC. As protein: CASRPLANSYNEQFF.

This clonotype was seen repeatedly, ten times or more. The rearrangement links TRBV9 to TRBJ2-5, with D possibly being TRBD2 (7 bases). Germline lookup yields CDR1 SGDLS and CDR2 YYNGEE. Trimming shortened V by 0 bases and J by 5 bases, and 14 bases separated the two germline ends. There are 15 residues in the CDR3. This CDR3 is CASSVGGGGIETQYF. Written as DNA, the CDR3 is TGTGCCAGCAGCGTAGGAGGGGGGGGGATCGAGACCCAGTACTTC.

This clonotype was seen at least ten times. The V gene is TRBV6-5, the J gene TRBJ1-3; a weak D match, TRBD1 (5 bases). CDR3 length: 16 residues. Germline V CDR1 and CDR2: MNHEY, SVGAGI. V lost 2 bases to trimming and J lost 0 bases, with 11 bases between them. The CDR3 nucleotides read TGTGCCAGCAGTTACGACAGCTTGAGCTCTGGAAACACCATATATTTT. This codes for CASSYDSLSSGNTIYF.

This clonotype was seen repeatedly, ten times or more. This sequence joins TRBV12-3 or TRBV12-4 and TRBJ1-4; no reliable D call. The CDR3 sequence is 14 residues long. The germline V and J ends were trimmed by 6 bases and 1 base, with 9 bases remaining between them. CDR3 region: CASRDVRTNEKLFF. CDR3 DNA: TGTGCCAGCAGAGACGTGCGAACTAATGAAAAACTGTTTTTT.

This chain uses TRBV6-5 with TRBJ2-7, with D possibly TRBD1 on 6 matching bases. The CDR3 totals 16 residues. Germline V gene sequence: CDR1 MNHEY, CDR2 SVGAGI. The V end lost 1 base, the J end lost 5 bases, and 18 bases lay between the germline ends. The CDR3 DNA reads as TGTGCCAGCAGTTACTATTCGGGGCAGGGGCTTGACGAGCAGTACTTC. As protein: CASSYYSGQGLDEQYF.